A selection of T cell receptor beta chains follows, all from one sample in a study of blood T cell repertoires in COVID-19. Only in-frame clones appear in the TCRdb table, and some are missing; sequencing was by immunoSEQ multiplex PCR. The sample lists around 470,000 clones, nearly 90% occurring once. Material for sequencing was peripheral blood. The receptors originated from a man younger than 30 with COVID-19, enrolled during active disease. CDR3s include the opening cysteine and the closing phenylalanine or tryptophan. Each record gives: J gene, clone size, V gene, D gene, CDR3 protein, CDR3 DNA. D genes are given only for firm matches. Clone size is stated in some rows and not others, as once, few, many or a class when expanded.

TRBJ1-4 | - | TRBV4-1 | TRBD1 | CASSPISGTGTGSTNEKLFF | TGCGCCAGCAGCCCGATCTCCGGAACCGGGACAGGGTCAACTAATGAAAAACTGTTTTTT
TRBJ2-1 | - | TRBV15 | - | CATSRDLYERSYNEQFF | TGTGCCACCAGCAGAGATCTCTATGAGCGGTCCTACAATGAGCAGTTCTTC
TRBJ2-7 | - | TRBV7-9 | TRBD2 | CASSSLAGGLYEQYF | TGTGCCAGCAGCTCACTAGCGGGGGGGCTCTACGAGCAGTACTTC
TRBJ2-1 | - | TRBV5-4 | TRBD2 | CASSSRTSGSIYEQFF | TGTGCCAGCAGCTCCCGGACTAGCGGGAGCATCTATGAGCAGTTCTTC
TRBJ2-5 | - | TRBV6-1 | TRBD1 | CASSEGAGQGNRKTQYF | TGTGCCAGCAGTGAAGGGGCGGGACAGGGGAATCGGAAGACCCAGTACTTC
TRBJ1-5 | - | TRBV7-9 | - | CASSSESNQPQHF | TGTGCCAGCAGCTCGGAGAGCAATCAGCCCCAGCATTTT
TRBJ2-1 | - | TRBV27 | TRBD2 | CASSFTLAGGPDEQFF | TGTGCCAGCAGTTTCACACTAGCGGGAGGGCCTGATGAGCAGTTCTTC
TRBJ2-1 | - | TRBV12-3/TRBV12-4 | - | CASRRGQYNEQFF | TGTGCCAGCAGGCGGGGGCAATACAATGAGCAGTTCTTC
TRBJ2-5 | - | TRBV15 | - | CATSRDGQGETQYF | TGTGCCACCAGCAGAGATGGGCAGGGGGAGACCCAGTACTTC
TRBJ2-2 | - | TRBV9 | TRBD2 | CASSLAGGPAGELFF | TGTGCCAGCAGCTTAGCGGGAGGGCCCGCCGGGGAGCTGTTTTTT
TRBJ1-1 | - | TRBV2 | - | CASIKDRNTEAFF | TGTGCCAGCATCAAGGACAGGAACACTGAAGCTTTCTTT
TRBJ1-5 | - | TRBV27 | TRBD1 | CASSGQGAKNQPQHF | TGTGCCAGCAGTGGACAGGGGGCTAAGAATCAGCCCCAGCATTTT
TRBJ2-7 | - | TRBV9 | TRBD2 | CASSPTSGSREQYF | TGTGCCAGCAGCCCGACTAGCGGGAGTAGGGAGCAGTACTTC
TRBJ2-7 | - | TRBV7-2 | TRBD2 | CASSSSGSGYEQYF | TGTGCCAGCAGCTCGAGCGGGAGTGGGTACGAGCAGTACTTC
TRBJ2-7 | - | TRBV6-6 | - | CASSIKQGPYEQYF | TGTGCCAGCAGCATCAAGCAGGGTCCCTACGAGCAGTACTTC
TRBJ1-3 | - | TRBV4-1 | TRBD1 | CASSQPRQGTSGNTIYF | TGCGCCAGCAGCCAACCCAGACAGGGGACCTCTGGAAACACCATATATTTT
TRBJ1-4 | - | TRBV27 | - | CASSPAGSIIEKLFF | TGTGCCAGCAGCCCCGCGGGCAGCATTATTGAAAAACTGTTTTTT
TRBJ1-2 | once | TRBV4-2 | - | CASGLTNYGYTF | TGTGCCAGCGGCTTAACTAACTATGGCTACACCTTC
TRBJ1-4 | - | TRBV2 | - | CASSTDSAALNEKLFF | TGTGCCAGCAGTACGGACAGCGCAGCCCTTAATGAAAAACTGTTTTTT
TRBJ2-3 | - | TRBV7-2 | TRBD2 | CASSLGGGLVYTQYF | TGTGCCAGCAGCTTAGGGGGGGGACTAGTTTATACGCAGTATTTT
TRBJ2-7 | - | TRBV19 | TRBD1 | CASSMGTGYEQYF | TGTGCCAGTAGTATGGGGACAGGCTACGAGCAGTACTTC
TRBJ1-3 | - | TRBV9 | - | CASSVVGGPGNTIYF | TGTGCCAGCAGCGTAGTGGGAGGTCCAGGAAACACCATATATTTT
TRBJ1-4 | - | TRBV5-5 | TRBD1 | CASSVGQAEKLFF | TGTGCCAGCAGCGTGGGACAGGCTGAAAAACTGTTTTTT
TRBJ2-1 | - | TRBV7-9 | - | CASRDTGTGYNEQFF | TGTGCCAGCAGGGATACCGGGACTGGGTACAATGAGCAGTTCTTC
TRBJ1-2 | - | TRBV5-1 | - | CASSSDQGTSYGYTF | TGCGCCAGCAGCTCCGACCAGGGGACCTCATATGGCTACACCTTC
TRBJ2-7 | - | TRBV2 | TRBD2 | CASAAGGQREQYF | TGTGCCAGCGCGGCGGGAGGGCAGCGCGAGCAGTACTTC
TRBJ2-7 | few | TRBV5-1 | - | CASSAGGYYEQYF | TGCGCCAGCAGCGCAGGGGGGTACTACGAGCAGTACTTC
TRBJ2-7 | once | TRBV23-1 | - | CASSQSNRSYEQYF | TGCGCCAGCAGTCAATCAAACAGGTCCTACGAGCAGTACTTC
TRBJ2-2 | - | TRBV12-5 | - | CASASDARGTGELFF | TGTGCTAGTGCCTCGGACGCGCGAGGGACCGGGGAGCTGTTTTTT
TRBJ2-7 | - | TRBV19 | TRBD1 | CASSKGTDLSSYEQYF | TGTGCCAGTAGTAAGGGGACAGACCTCTCCTCCTACGAGCAGTACTTC
TRBJ2-3 | - | TRBV27 | TRBD2 | CASSLADEGGGYTDTQYF | TGTGCCAGCAGTCTCGCCGACGAGGGCGGGGGGTACACAGATACGCAGTATTTT
TRBJ2-5 | - | TRBV7-9 | TRBD2 | CASSHSGGTETQYF | TGTGCCAGCAGCCATAGCGGGGGGACGGAGACCCAGTACTTC
TRBJ2-7 | - | TRBV29-1 | TRBD1 | CSVALTDRAYEQYF | TGCAGCGTTGCGTTAACAGACAGGGCCTACGAGCAGTACTTC
TRBJ2-5 | - | TRBV7-9 | - | CASSPVETGRRETQYF | TGTGCCAGCAGCCCAGTCGAGACGGGGAGGCGGGAGACCCAGTACTTC
TRBJ2-5 | - | TRBV30 | - | CAWIRESGETQYF | TGTGCCTGGATACGGGAGTCGGGTGAGACCCAGTACTTC
TRBJ1-1 | few | TRBV18 | - | CASSPPGVGAFF | TGTGCCAGCTCACCACCGGGAGTCGGAGCTTTCTTT
TRBJ1-2 | - | TRBV7-9 | - | CASSLGEGQNYGYTF | TGTGCCAGCAGCTTAGGGGAGGGACAAAACTATGGCTACACCTTC
TRBJ2-7 | - | TRBV5-6 | TRBD2 | CASSLGASGIYEQYF | TGTGCCAGCAGCTTGGGGGCTAGCGGGATTTACGAGCAGTACTTC
TRBJ2-5 | - | TRBV3-1/TRBV3-2 | TRBD2 | CASSQVLAGVSFETQYF | TGTGCCAGCAGCCAAGTTCTAGCGGGAGTATCTTTTGAGACCCAGTACTTC
TRBJ1-5 | few | TRBV14 | - | CASSQDYGMVQHF | TGTGCCAGCAGCCAAGACTACGGGATGGTCCAGCATTTT
TRBJ2-3 | - | TRBV15 | - | CATSRDLSDTQYF | TGTGCCACCAGCAGAGATCTATCCGATACGCAGTATTTT
TRBJ2-1 | - | TRBV5-6 | TRBD2 | CASSWRLAGEYYNEQFF | TGTGCCAGCAGCTGGAGGCTAGCGGGGGAATACTACAATGAGCAGTTCTTC
TRBJ2-1 | - | TRBV27 | - | CASSLAHRGPRTRYLNEQFF | TGTGCCAGCAGTTTAGCCCACCGGGGGCCAAGGACTAGGTACCTCAATGAGCAGTTCTTC
TRBJ2-7 | - | TRBV4-2 | TRBD2 | CASSHPSGTSGGEQYF | TGTGCCAGCAGCCACCCAAGCGGGACTAGCGGGGGAGAGCAGTACTTC
TRBJ2-5 | once | TRBV29-1 | TRBD1 | CSVEARDSATATQYF | TGCAGCGTTGAAGCCCGGGACAGCGCGACGGCGACCCAGTACTTC
TRBJ2-1 | - | TRBV12-5 | TRBD1 | CASGLVLPGTGTYNEQFF | TGTGCTAGTGGTTTGGTACTTCCCGGGACAGGGACCTACAATGAGCAGTTCTTC
TRBJ1-6 | - | TRBV5-4 | - | CASSPDTQRNSPLHF | TGTGCCAGCAGCCCGGACACCCAGAGGAATTCACCCCTCCACTTT
TRBJ2-1 | - | TRBV4-1 | TRBD1 | CASRSPGQGAYNEQFF | TGCGCCAGCAGGTCACCGGGACAGGGGGCCTACAATGAGCAGTTCTTC
TRBJ1-2 | - | TRBV7-9 | - | CASSPRDNYGYTF | TGTGCCAGCAGCCCGCGGGACAACTATGGCTACACCTTC
TRBJ1-5 | - | TRBV15 | TRBD1 | CATSRVRGLALNQPQHF | TGTGCCACCAGCAGAGTCAGGGGGCTAGCCCTTAATCAGCCCCAGCATTTT
TRBJ2-1 | - | TRBV9 | - | CASSVVGPRGANEQFF | TGTGCCAGCAGCGTAGTTGGTCCCAGGGGAGCCAATGAGCAGTTCTTC
TRBJ2-2 | - | TRBV24-1 | TRBD1 | CATSDTQGTGELFF | TGTGCCACCAGTGATACACAGGGGACCGGGGAGCTGTTTTTT
TRBJ1-4 | - | TRBV4-1 | - | CASSPPGGVSNEKLFF | TGCGCCAGCAGCCCTCCTGGCGGGGTTAGTAATGAAAAACTGTTTTTT